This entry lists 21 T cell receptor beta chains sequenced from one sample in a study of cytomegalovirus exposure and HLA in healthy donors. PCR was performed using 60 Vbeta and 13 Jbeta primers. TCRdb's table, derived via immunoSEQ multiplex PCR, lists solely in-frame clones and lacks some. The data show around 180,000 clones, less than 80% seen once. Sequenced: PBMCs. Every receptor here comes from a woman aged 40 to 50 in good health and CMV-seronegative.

CDR3 sequence: CASSAALAGSYNEQFF. Here the CDR3 DNA reads TGTGCCAGCAGTGCAGCCCTAGCGGGCTCCTACAATGAGCAGTTCTTC. This chain links TRBV28 with TRBJ2-1, with TRBD2 matching over 8 bases. CDR1 and CDR2 (germline): MDHEN, SYDVKM. The junction had 6 bases not matched to a gene; V was cut back by 5 bases and J by 0 bases. The CDR3 length is 16 residues.

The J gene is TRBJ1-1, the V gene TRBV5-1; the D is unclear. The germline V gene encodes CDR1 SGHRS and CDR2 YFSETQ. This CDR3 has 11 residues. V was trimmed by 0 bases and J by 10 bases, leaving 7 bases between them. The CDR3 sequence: CASSLGPRAFF. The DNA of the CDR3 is TGCGCCAGCAGCTTGGGGCCCAGAGCTTTCTTT.

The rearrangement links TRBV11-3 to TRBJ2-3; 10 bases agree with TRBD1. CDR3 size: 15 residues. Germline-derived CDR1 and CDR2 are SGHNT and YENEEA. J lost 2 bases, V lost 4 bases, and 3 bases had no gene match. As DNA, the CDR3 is TGTGCCAGCAGCTCGGGACAGGGGTTCACAGATACGCAGTATTTT. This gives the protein CASSSGQGFTDTQYF.

The CDR3 nucleotides are TGTGCCAGCAGCTCAAGGGGCTCCTATGCGGGCTACACCTTC. The encoded protein is CASSSRGSYAGYTF. V is TRBV9 and J is TRBJ1-2, with D perhaps TRBD1 (5 bases). CDR1 and CDR2 (germline): SGDLS, YYNGEE. V lost 4 bases, J lost 8 bases, and 18 bases lay in between. The CDR3 spans 14 residues.

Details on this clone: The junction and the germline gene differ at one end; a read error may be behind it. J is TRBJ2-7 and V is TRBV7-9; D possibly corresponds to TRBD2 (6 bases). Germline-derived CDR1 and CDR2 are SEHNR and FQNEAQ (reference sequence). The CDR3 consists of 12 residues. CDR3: CSSSWGEYEQYF. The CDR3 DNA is TGTTCCAGCAGCTGGGGGGAATACGAGCAGTACTTC.

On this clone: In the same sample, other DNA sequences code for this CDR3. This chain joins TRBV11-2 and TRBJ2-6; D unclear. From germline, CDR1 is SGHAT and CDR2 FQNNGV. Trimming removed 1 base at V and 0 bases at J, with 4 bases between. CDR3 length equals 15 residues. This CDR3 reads CASSLVDSGANVLTF. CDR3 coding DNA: TGTGCCAGCAGCTTAGTAGACTCTGGGGCCAACGTCCTGACTTTC.

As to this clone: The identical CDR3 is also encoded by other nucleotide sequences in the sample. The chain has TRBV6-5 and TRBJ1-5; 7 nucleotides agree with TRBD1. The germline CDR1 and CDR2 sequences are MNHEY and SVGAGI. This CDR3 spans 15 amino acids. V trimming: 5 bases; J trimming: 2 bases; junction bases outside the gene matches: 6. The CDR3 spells CASSTTGVGNQPQHF. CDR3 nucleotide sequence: TGTGCCAGCAGTACCACAGGGGTAGGCAATCAGCCCCAGCATTTT.

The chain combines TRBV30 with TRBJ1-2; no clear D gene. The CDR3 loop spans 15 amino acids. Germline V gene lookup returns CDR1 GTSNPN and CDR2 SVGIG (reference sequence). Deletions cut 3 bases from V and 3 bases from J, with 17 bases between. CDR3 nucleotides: TGTGCCTGGAGGCGGGAAGGGCTGCCGGACTATGGCTACACCTTC. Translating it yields CAWRREGLPDYGYTF.

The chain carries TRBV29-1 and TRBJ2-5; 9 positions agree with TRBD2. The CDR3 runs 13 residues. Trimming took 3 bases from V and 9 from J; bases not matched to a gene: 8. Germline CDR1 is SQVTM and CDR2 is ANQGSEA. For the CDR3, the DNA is TGCAGCGTTGATAGCGGGGGATCCGGGGCCCAGTACTTC. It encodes CSVDSGGSGAQYF.

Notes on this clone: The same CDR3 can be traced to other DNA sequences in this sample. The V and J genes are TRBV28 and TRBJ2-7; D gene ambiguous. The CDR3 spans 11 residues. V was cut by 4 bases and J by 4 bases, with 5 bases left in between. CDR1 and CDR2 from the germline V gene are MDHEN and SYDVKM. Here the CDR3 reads CASSSGYEQYF. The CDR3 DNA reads TGTGCCAGCAGTTCAGGTTACGAGCAGTACTTC.

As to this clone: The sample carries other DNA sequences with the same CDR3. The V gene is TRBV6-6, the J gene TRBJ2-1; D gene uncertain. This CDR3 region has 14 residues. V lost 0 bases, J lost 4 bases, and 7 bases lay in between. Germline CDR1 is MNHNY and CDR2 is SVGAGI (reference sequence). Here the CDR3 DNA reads TGTGCCAGCAGTTACTCACGGGTGTACAATGAGCAGTTCTTC. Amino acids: CASSYSRVYNEQFF.

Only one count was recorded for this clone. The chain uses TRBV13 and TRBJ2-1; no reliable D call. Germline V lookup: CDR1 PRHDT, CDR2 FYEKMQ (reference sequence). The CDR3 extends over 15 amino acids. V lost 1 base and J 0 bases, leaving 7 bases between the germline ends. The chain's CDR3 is CASSLVRSSYNEQFF. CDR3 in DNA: TGTGCCAGCAGCTTAGTAAGGAGCTCCTACAATGAGCAGTTCTTC. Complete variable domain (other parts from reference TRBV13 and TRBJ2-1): AAGVIQSPRHLIKEKRETATLKCYPIPRHDTVYWYQQGPGQDPQFLISFYEKMQSDKGSIPDRFSAQQFSDYHSELNMSSLELGDSALYFCASSLVRSSYNEQFFGPGTRLTVL.

The CDR3 DNA sequence: TGTGCCAGCACGGCCAGGGTGGCTAATGAAAAACTGTTTTTT. Residues: CASTARVANEKLFF. The chain carries TRBV6-1 and TRBJ1-4, with D maybe TRBD1 (5 bases). V was trimmed by 7 bases and J by 3 bases, leaving 12 bases between them. The CDR3 length is 14 residues. Germline V gene lookup returns CDR1 MNHNS and CDR2 SASEGT.

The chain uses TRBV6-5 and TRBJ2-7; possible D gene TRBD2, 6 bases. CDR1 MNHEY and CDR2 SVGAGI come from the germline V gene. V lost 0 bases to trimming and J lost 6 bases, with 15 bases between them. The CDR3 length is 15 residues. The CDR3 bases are TGTGCCAGCAGTTACTCGACAGCGGGCCGGTGCGAGCAGTACTTC. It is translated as CASSYSTAGRCEQYF.

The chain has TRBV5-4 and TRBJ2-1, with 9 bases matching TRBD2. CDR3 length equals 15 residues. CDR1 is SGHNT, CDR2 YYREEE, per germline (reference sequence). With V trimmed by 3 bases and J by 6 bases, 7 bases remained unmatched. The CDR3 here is CASSYGAGGPNEQFF. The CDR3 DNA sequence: TGTGCCAGCAGCTATGGCGCGGGAGGGCCCAATGAGCAGTTCTTC.

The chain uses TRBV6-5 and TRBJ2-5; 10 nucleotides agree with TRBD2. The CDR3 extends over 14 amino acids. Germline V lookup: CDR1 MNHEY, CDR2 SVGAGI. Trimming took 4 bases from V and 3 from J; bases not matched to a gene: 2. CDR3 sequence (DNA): TGTGCCAGCAGTTCCAGCGGGGGGGAAGAGACCCAGTACTTC. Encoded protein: CASSSSGGEETQYF.

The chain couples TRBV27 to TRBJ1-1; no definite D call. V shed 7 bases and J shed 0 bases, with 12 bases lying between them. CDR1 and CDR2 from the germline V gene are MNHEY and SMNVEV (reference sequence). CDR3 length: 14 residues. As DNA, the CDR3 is TGTGCCAGCATTAACCTAGAACTGAACACTGAAGCTTTCTTT. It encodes CASINLELNTEAFF.

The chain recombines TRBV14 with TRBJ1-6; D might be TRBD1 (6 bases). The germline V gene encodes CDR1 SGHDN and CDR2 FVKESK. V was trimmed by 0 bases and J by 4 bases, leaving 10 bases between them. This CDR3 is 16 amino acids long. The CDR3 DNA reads TGTGCCAGCAGCCAAGATAGAGGGGGTTATAATTCACCCCTCCACTTT. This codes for CASSQDRGGYNSPLHF.

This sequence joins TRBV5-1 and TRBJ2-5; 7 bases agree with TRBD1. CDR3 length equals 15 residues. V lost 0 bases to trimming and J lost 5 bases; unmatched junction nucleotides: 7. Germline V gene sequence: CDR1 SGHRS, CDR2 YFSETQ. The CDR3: CASSLEQGSRETQYF. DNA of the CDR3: TGCGCCAGCAGCTTGGAACAGGGGTCCAGGGAGACCCAGTACTTC. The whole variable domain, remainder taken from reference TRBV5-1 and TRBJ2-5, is KAGVTQTPRYLIKTRGQQVTLSCSPISGHRSVSWYQQTPGQGLQFLFEYFSETQRNKGNFPGRFSGRQFSNSRSEMNVSTLELGDSALYLCASSLEQGSRETQYFGPGTRLLVL.

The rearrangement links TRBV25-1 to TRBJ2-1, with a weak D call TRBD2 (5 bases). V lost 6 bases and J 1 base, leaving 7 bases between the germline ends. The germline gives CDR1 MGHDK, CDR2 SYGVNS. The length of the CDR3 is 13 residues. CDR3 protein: CASSRGSYNEQFF. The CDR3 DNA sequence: TGTGCCAGCAGCCGGGGATCCTACAATGAGCAGTTCTTC.

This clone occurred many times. This CDR3 is CASRWGPGSYEQYF. CDR3 coding DNA: TGTGCCAGCAGGTGGGGCCCAGGGTCCTACGAGCAGTACTTC. The rearrangement links TRBV2 to TRBJ2-7, with D possibly matching TRBD1 (5 bases). Trimming removed 6 bases at V and 1 base at J, with 13 bases between. The CDR3 contains 14 residues. Germline V CDR1 and CDR2: SNHLY, FYNNEI.